This TCR beta chain derives from a study of shared T cell receptors in the human thymus (dated by TCRdb to about 2021). With regard to the full study: The study examined how self-reactive, shared T-cell receptor alpha chains are generated in the human thymus.

Trimming leaves V shorter by 2 bases and J shorter by 5 bases, with the junction holding 4 bases beyond the gene matches. From the cysteine up to the phenylalanine, the CDR3 has a length of 15 residues. The DNA shown is the 45-base CDR3, in frame from base 1. The germline V gene (reference sequence) specifies MNHEY as CDR1 and SMNVEV as CDR2. On this clone itself: The antigen this receptor binds is unknown. No clone much larger than this one lies a single base away; base qualities are absent.

The library came from the immunoSEQ multiplex PCR assay. TCRdb carries this immuneACCESS record with in-frame sequences only. Its versions omit some clonotypes, under half of them owing to an unresolved V gene in the studies checked, with the rest unexplained. In this sample the table shows some 720,000 clones, 88% of which occur a single time. The top ten hold around 0.0099% of the sample. These sequences were also reported in another study, on human thymus T cells. The second study, in turn, reports: The donors were immunologically healthy infants in Finland who had open corrective cardiac surgery for congenital heart defects. Thymus tissue was collected as surgical resects that were removed during corrective cardiac surgery. V and J gene segment usage appeared biased in both thymic and peripheral blood repertoires. The related research found that thymic TCR repertoires overlapped highly between unrelated individuals. The study used eight infant thymus samples plus four related peripheral blood samples to characterize TCR alpha and beta repertoires. The cohort included more than 5 male and two female infants, with donor ages spanning 7 to 244 days. Thymocytes were mechanically released from the tissue and were stored as pellets of 10-30 million cells at -70 degrees C. A QIAsymphony instrument was used to extract genomic DNA from the frozen cell pellets. The immunoSEQ multiplex PCR assay was used to amplify the TCRB and TCRAD loci from a standardized amount of quality-controlled genomic DNA. The V(D)J region was spanned by amplicons of a length sufficient to cover the CDR3 and to identify V and J genes. Amplicon sequencing was performed on an Illumina platform through the commercial immunoSEQ service. Corrections for primer bias and sequencing errors followed previously described methods, while TCRAD and TCRB definitions were based on the IMGT database. immunoSEQ Analyzer 3.0 and VDJTools were used for repertoire analysis, which covered basic statistics, V/J segment usage, diversity estimates, rarefaction and pairwise overlap. Diversity was estimated using the Chao1, ChaoE, Efron-Thisted, Shannon and inverse Simpson indices, and was also estimated on datasets down-sampled to the size of the smallest sample. Repertoire overlap was assessed by strict matching of CDR3 nucleotide sequence, V gene and J gene, and clustering was done by Jaccard-based multidimensional scaling. On average, about 730,000 unique TCRB clonotypes were obtained from thymus samples, compared with 80,000 to 85,000 from blood samples.

The source material was thymocytes. The sequence derives from a boy less than two years old with a congenital heart defect. Donor details come from another sample of the same person, matched by shared clones. The chain uses TRBV27 and TRBJ2-7, and 12 bases in between align with TRBD2. The CDR3: CASSLKLAGGHEQYF. The bases read TGTGCCAGCAGTTTAAAACTAGCGGGAGGCCACGAGCAGTACTTC.